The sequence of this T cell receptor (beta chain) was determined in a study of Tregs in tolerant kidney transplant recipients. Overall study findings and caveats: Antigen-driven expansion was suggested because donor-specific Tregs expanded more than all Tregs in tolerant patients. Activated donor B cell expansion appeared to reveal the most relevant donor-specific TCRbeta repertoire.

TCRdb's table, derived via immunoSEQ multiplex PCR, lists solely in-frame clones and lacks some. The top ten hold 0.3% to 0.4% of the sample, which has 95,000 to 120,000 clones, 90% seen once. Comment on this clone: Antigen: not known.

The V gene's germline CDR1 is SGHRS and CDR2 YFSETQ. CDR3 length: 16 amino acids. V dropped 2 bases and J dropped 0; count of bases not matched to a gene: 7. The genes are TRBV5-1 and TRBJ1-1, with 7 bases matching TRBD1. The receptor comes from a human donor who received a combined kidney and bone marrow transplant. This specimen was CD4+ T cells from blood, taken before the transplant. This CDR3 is CASSFIGGVMNTEAFF. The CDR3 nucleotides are TGCGCCAGCAGCTTCATAGGGGGCGTAATGAACACTGAAGCTTTCTTT.